This T cell receptor (beta chain) was obtained from a study of blood T cell repertoires in COVID-19. The germline CDR1 and CDR2 sequences are SGDLS and YYNGEE. CDR3 length equals 15 residues. V lost 2 bases to trimming and J lost 6 bases, with 14 bases between them. TCRdb keeps only in-frame clones here, not all; method: immunoSEQ multiplex PCR. Here the sample spans 450,000 to 500,000 clones, approximately 86% being singletons. The rearrangement links TRBV9 to TRBJ1-4; D might be TRBD1 (6 bases). The source of this sequence is an older woman who had recovered from COVID-19. Input material: PBMCs or T cells enriched from blood (not recorded which). The CDR3 loop is CASSVQGRGYEKLFF. The CDR3 DNA reads TGTGCCAGCAGCGTTCAGGGGAGGGGTTATGAAAAACTGTTTTTT.